Listed here are 4 T cell receptor beta chains from one sample, sequenced in a study of metastatic and nonmetastatic thyroid tumors. Until they underwent thyroid surgery, no patient had received any treatment. TCRdb re-called the PCR reads with MiXCR. The sample lists 3,300 or so clones; less than 40% were seen once. The specimen sequenced was adjacent normal tissue. The receptor source for this set is a male donor with papillary thyroid cancer or a benign thyroid nodule (not recorded which). Some clones in this sample may be carry-over from other donors' samples.

There are a few counts of this clone. The V gene is TRBV6-1, the J gene TRBJ1-1; D call uncertain. This CDR3 comprises 13 residues. Trimming cost V 8 bases and J 5 bases, with 15 bases left between them. Germline-derived CDR1 and CDR2 are MNHNS and SASEGT. Written as DNA, the CDR3 is TGTGCCAGCCGCCAGGTCGGTGGAACTGAAGCTTTCTTT. This codes for CASRQVGGTEAFF.

This rearrangement joins TRBV6-1 to TRBJ1-2; 7 nucleotides agree with TRBD1. Germline assignment: CDR1 MNHNS and CDR2 SASEGT. The V segment lost 5 bases and the J segment 3 bases; nucleotides outside the gene matches: 3. The CDR3 contains 13 residues. CDR3 nucleotide sequence: TGTGCCAGCAGTAAGGGGGCTGACTATGGCTACACCTTC. This codes for CASSKGADYGYTF.

The V and J genes are TRBV28 and TRBJ2-7, with unresolved D. Germline V lookup: CDR1 MDHEN, CDR2 SYDVKM. The V and J ends lost 6 bases and 5 bases respectively, with 11 bases between them. This CDR3 contains 12 residues. CDR3 amino acids: CASRGQVHEQYF. The CDR3 nucleotides are TGTGCCAGCAGGGGCCAGGTCCACGAGCAGTACTTC.

This sequence joins TRBV4-1 and TRBJ2-7; D assignment may be TRBD1 or TRBD2 (5 bases each). The CDR3 contains 13 residues. CDR1 is MGHRA, CDR2 YSYEKL, per germline. V was pared by 0 bases and J by 13 bases, with 16 bases between. Written as DNA, the CDR3 is TGCGCCAGCAGCCAAGAGCCGCTGGGGACGATATACTTC. The encoded protein is CASSQEPLGTIYF.